This T cell receptor beta chain was documented in a study of blood T cell dynamics during melanoma immunotherapy. Study-wide background: First-line therapy was either pembrolizumab or nivolumab with ipilimumab for metastatic melanoma.

Clones were sequenced by immunoSEQ multiplex PCR, and TCRdb holds only the in-frame ones, with some missing. The table shows 9,500 or so clones, with roughly 90% occurring only once. In regard to this clone: Antigen: not known.

The V segment lost 1 base and the J segment 5 bases; nucleotides outside the gene matches: 6. This CDR3 region has 15 residues. The V gene's germline CDR1 is MNHEY and CDR2 SMNVEV (reference sequence). Study-level points and caveats: Whether repertoire-driving clones were melanoma-specific could not be determined. PBMC repertoires of eventual disease-control patients split at W3 into clonality or diversity gains.

Sample time point: pre-treatment baseline. Patients with prior systemic cancer treatment, concomitant immunosuppressants, or other active malignancies were excluded. The source is a human donor with melanoma. The V gene is TRBV27, the J gene TRBJ2-7; 9 bases fit TRBD2. The input for sequencing was blood, taken from a patient treated with checkpoint blockade. This chain's CDR3 is CASSLYSGRDNEQYF. Written as DNA, the CDR3 is TGTGCCAGCAGTTTATATAGCGGGAGAGATAACGAGCAGTACTTC.